Each of the 23 T cell receptor beta chains below was sequenced from the same sample in a study of beta chain features in type 1 diabetes. Overall study findings and caveats: All four CD4+ subsets of Type 1 diabetes patients contained TCRB CDR3s that were moderately but significantly shorter.

Since all of the isolated RNA was reverse transcribed, expressed TCRB transcripts were what got sequenced. TCRdb's copy holds only in-frame clones and misses some; the assay was immunoSEQ multiplex PCR. Of 300,000 to 400,000 clones listed, approximately 9.9% are singletons. No antigen has been assigned to these receptors. Sequencing was carried out using central memory CD4+ T cells from blood. Every receptor here comes from a man aged 25 to 45 with type 1 diabetes.

This clone was picked up many times. The rearrangement uses TRBV7-9 and TRBJ2-2; D remains unclear. Per the germline V gene, CDR1 is SEHNR and CDR2 is FQNEAQ (reference sequence). The CDR3 is 14 amino acids. Trimming removed 2 bases at V and 6 bases at J, with 10 bases between. The CDR3 loop is CASSLTLYAGELFF. CDR3 bases: TGTGCCAGCAGCTTAACGCTTTACGCCGGGGAGCTGTTTTTT.

This clone was seen a handful of times. J is TRBJ1-5 and V is TRBV30; perhaps TRBD1 as D (5 bases). Germline-derived CDR1 and CDR2 are GTSNPN and SVGIG (reference sequence). The V and J ends lost 5 bases and 5 bases respectively, with 13 bases between them. The CDR3 runs 13 residues. The CDR3 here is CAWGAGFYQPQHF. The CDR3 coding sequence is TGTGCCTGGGGGGCAGGGTTCTATCAGCCCCAGCATTTT. The full variable domain, its missing parts supplied by reference TRBV30 and TRBJ1-5, is SQTIHQWPATLVQPVGSPLSLECTVEGTSNPNLYWYRQAAGRGLQLLFYSVGIGQISSEVPQNLSASRPQDRQFILSSKKLLLSDSGFYLCAWGAGFYQPQHFGDGTRLSIL.

The J gene is TRBJ2-3, the V gene TRBV5-1; TRBD2 matches 8 bases. CDR3 length: 15 amino acids. Germline lookup yields CDR1 SGHRS and CDR2 YFSETQ. Trimming took 2 bases from V and 2 from J; bases not matched to a gene: 4. The DNA for the CDR3 is TGCGCCAGCAGCTTTACTAGCGGACCCACAGATACGCAGTATTTT. This sequence encodes CASSFTSGPTDTQYF.

This clone showed up just a few times. This chain connects TRBV7-2 to TRBJ2-5; 7 nucleotides align to TRBD1. The ends lost 4 bases at V and 5 bases at J; junction bases unmatched: 7. The CDR3 length is 14 residues. Germline V gene lookup returns CDR1 SGHTA and CDR2 FQGNSA. CDR3 sequence: CASSYPVGGETQYF. The CDR3 DNA is TGTGCCAGCAGCTATCCCGTAGGGGGCGAGACCCAGTACTTC.

This clone was counted only a few times. The rearrangement links TRBV5-4 to TRBJ1-2, with TRBD1 as a possible D gene (5 bases). CDR3 length: 16 amino acids. Trimming took off 4 bases at V and 4 bases at J, with 20 bases between the two ends. Germline values: CDR1 SGHNT, CDR2 YYREEE (reference sequence). CDR3 loop: CASSLGAQEGSYGYTF. CDR3 bases: TGTGCCAGCAGCCTCGGGGCCCAGGAGGGGAGCTATGGCTACACCTTC.

This clone was recorded at least ten times. This chain links TRBV7-9 with TRBJ2-3, with D possibly matching TRBD1 (7 bases). Looked up from germline, CDR1 is SEHNR and CDR2 is FQNEAQ (reference sequence). Trimming took off 5 bases at V and 6 bases at J, with 15 bases between the two ends. The CDR3 totals 14 residues. The chain's CDR3 is CASSQEGAKDTQYF. For the CDR3, the DNA is TGTGCCAGCAGCCAGGAGGGGGCAAAGGATACGCAGTATTTT.

This clone has more than one count but fewer than ten. The V gene is TRBV7-9, the J gene TRBJ2-7; no clear D gene. The CDR3 has 13 residues. Germline CDR1 reads SEHNR; CDR2 reads FQNEAQ (reference sequence). V was cut by 6 bases and J by 7 bases, with 16 bases left in between. The CDR3 bases are TGTGCCAGCAGGTCGCGAGGCATCGGGGAGCAGTACTTC. Its protein is CASRSRGIGEQYF.

A few counts support this clone. The V call is TRBV9, the J call TRBJ2-5; D remains unclear. From germline, CDR1 is SGDLS and CDR2 YYNGEE. The V and J ends lost 4 bases and 6 bases respectively, with 10 bases between them. This CDR3 contains 12 residues. The CDR3, as DNA: TGTGCCAGCAGCCAAGAAGGACAGACCCAGTACTTC. It yields the protein CASSQEGQTQYF.

This clone has a handful of counts. This chain joins TRBV7-2 and TRBJ2-5; no definite D call. The CDR3 totals 14 residues. V was shortened by 2 bases and J by 0 bases, with 7 bases between the two germline ends. The germline V gene encodes CDR1 SGHTA and CDR2 FQGNSA. DNA for the CDR3: TGTGCCAGCAGCTTACCCGCCCACCAAGAGACCCAGTACTTC. This codes for CASSLPAHQETQYF.

The chain carries TRBV6-5 and TRBJ1-6; a weak D match, TRBD1 (5 bases). Germline-derived CDR1 and CDR2 are MNHEY and SVGAGI. V was clipped by 5 bases and J by 10 bases, with 15 bases between them. CDR3 length: 14 residues. CDR3 DNA: TGTGCCAGCAGTCGCGGGCGGGGGAACTCACCCCTCCACTTT. Translated: CASSRGRGNSPLHF.

This clone was recorded a few times. This rearrangement joins TRBV28 to TRBJ1-2; D unresolved. The CDR3 spans 14 residues. Between the trimmed V and J ends, which lost 3 bases and 6 bases, there was a span of 14 bases. Germline-derived CDR1 and CDR2 are MDHEN and SYDVKM. CDR3 in DNA: TGTGCCAGCAGTTTCCTAGATGGAGATAATGGCTACACCTTC. It translates to CASSFLDGDNGYTF.

DNA for the CDR3: TGTGCCTGGAGACAGGGTAATTCACCCCTCCACTTT. Its translation: CAWRQGNSPLHF. The chain is built from TRBV30 and TRBJ1-6; perhaps TRBD1 as D (6 bases). Germline V gives CDR1 GTSNPN, CDR2 SVGIG (reference sequence). V lost 3 bases, J lost 6 bases, and 6 bases lay in between. The CDR3 has 12 amino acids.

This clone has more than one count but fewer than ten. V usage is TRBV15 and J usage is TRBJ2-5; no firm D call. Germline CDR1 LNHNV, CDR2 YYDKDF (reference sequence). CDR3 length equals 12 residues. V was pared by 1 base and J by 5 bases, with 5 bases between. The CDR3 protein is CATSRAAETQYF. The CDR3, as DNA: TGTGCCACCAGCAGAGCGGCCGAGACCCAGTACTTC.

In its sample, this clone was seen a few times. The rearrangement uses TRBV2 and TRBJ2-5, with D perhaps matching TRBD1 or TRBD2 (5 bases each). Germline V gives CDR1 SNHLY, CDR2 FYNNEI. The germline V and J ends were trimmed by 6 bases and 2 bases, with 13 bases remaining between them. The CDR3 has 14 residues. The CDR3 loop is CASSVGTTQETQYF. The CDR3 nucleotides are TGTGCCAGCAGCGTTGGGACCACTCAAGAGACCCAGTACTTC.

The chain joins TRBV30 to TRBJ1-2; a weak D match, TRBD1 (6 bases). The CDR3 length is 19 residues. With 0 bases removed from V and 1 base from J, the gap between germline ends came to 24 bases. Germline CDR1 and CDR2: GTSNPN and SVGIG (reference sequence). The CDR3 loop is CAWSVQGLGTSRLNYGYTF. CDR3 sequence (DNA): TGTGCCTGGAGTGTACAGGGTTTAGGGACAAGTCGGCTTAACTATGGCTACACCTTC.

The gene calls are TRBV7-2 and TRBJ1-1; D gene ambiguous. The V gene's germline CDR1 is SGHTA and CDR2 FQGNSA. The CDR3 is 14 amino acids. V was pared by 5 bases and J by 1 base, with 11 bases between. DNA for the CDR3: TGTGCCAGCAGCATAGGACGGGGGAACACTGAAGCTTTCTTT. Its translation is CASSIGRGNTEAFF.

The chain recombines TRBV6-5 with TRBJ1-6; TRBD1 might be the D (5 bases). CDR1 and CDR2 (germline): MNHEY, SVGAGI. V gave up 5 bases and J gave up 6 bases, with 14 bases separating them. The CDR3 is 15 amino acids. The CDR3 protein is CASSPPGGVNSPLHF. The CDR3 DNA is TGTGCCAGCAGTCCCCCGGGGGGGGTTAATTCACCCCTCCACTTT.

The J gene is TRBJ2-2, the V gene TRBV7-6; tentatively, D is TRBD1 (6 bases). CDR1 and CDR2 from the germline V gene are SGHVS and FNYEAQ. This CDR3 comprises 13 residues. Trimming stripped 4 bases from V and 6 bases from J, with 9 bases between. CDR3 sequence: CASSSQGPGELFF. CDR3 in DNA: TGTGCCAGCAGCTCACAGGGCCCCGGGGAGCTGTTTTTT.

This clone has more than one count but fewer than ten. The chain combines TRBV6-5 with TRBJ2-7; D may match TRBD1 or TRBD2 (5 bases each). Per the germline V gene, CDR1 is MNHEY and CDR2 is SVGAGI. The ends were cut back, 0 bases at V and 1 base at J, with 10 bases in the middle. This CDR3 has 15 residues. CDR3 DNA sequence: TGTGCCAGCAGTTACTCCACAGGACTGTCCTACGAGCAGTACTTC. Translating it yields CASSYSTGLSYEQYF.

This clone showed up many times. This chain connects TRBV5-6 to TRBJ1-5; TRBD1 matches at 9 bases. Per germline, CDR1 SGHDT and CDR2 YYEEEE. The CDR3 sequence is 17 residues long. With V trimmed by 0 bases and J by 2 bases, 6 bases remained unmatched. CDR3 coding DNA: TGTGCCAGCAGCTTGGTGGGACAGGGAGGGGGCAATCAGCCCCAGCATTTT. Residues: CASSLVGQGGGNQPQHF.

This clone was observed a handful of times. The chain combines TRBV5-8 with TRBJ2-7; 7 nucleotides align to TRBD2. This CDR3 contains 13 residues. J was trimmed by 2 bases and V by 7 bases; bases with no gene match: 6. Per the germline V gene, CDR1 is SGHTS and CDR2 is YDEGEE. This CDR3 reads CASQRDSPYEQYF. The DNA of the CDR3 is TGTGCCAGCCAGCGGGACTCCCCCTACGAGCAGTACTTC.

J is TRBJ2-7 and V is TRBV5-4, with TRBD2 matching over 16 bases. V dropped 2 bases and J dropped 0; count of bases not matched to a gene: 8. This CDR3 comprises 19 residues. Looked up from germline, CDR1 is SGHNT and CDR2 is YYREEE (reference sequence). As DNA, the CDR3 is TGTGCCAGCAGCTTCCTTCCCGGGACTAGCGGGGGGGACTCCTACGAGCAGTACTTC. It yields the protein CASSFLPGTSGGDSYEQYF.

This clone was seen more than once but under ten times. J is TRBJ2-7 and V is TRBV6-5; 8 bases agree with TRBD1. The germline gives CDR1 MNHEY, CDR2 SVGAGI. Trimming removed 4 bases from V and 6 bases from J; junction bases left unmatched: 8. The CDR3 runs 14 residues. The CDR3 here is CASSSTGALGEQYF. The CDR3 DNA follows: TGTGCCAGCAGTTCGACAGGGGCCCTCGGCGAGCAGTACTTC.